This TCR beta chain emerged from a study of CD8 T cells in Susac syndrome. The multiple sclerosis controls, all treatment-naive patients, had relapsing-remitting disease that was stable or active. Study-wide findings and caveats: The authors acknowledged that their TCR sequencing and HLA analysis involved a relatively small number of individuals.

Germline V CDR1 and CDR2: MGHDK, SYGVNS. Trimming removed 5 bases from V and 7 bases from J, with 15 bases in between. The CDR3 sequence is 13 residues long. When the RNA was reverse transcribed, random hexamers were used with an input of 0.5 to 1 ug. Multiplex immunoSEQ PCR targeted 54 Vbeta and 13 Jbeta TCR beta segments. MiXCR, run by TCRdb on the immunoSEQ multiplex PCR reads, gives a single entry per CDR3 protein. The sample includes around 180,000 distinct CDR3 sequences, 85% to 95% seen only once; the top ten take 0.16%. Concerning this clonotype itself: What it recognizes is unknown.

J is TRBJ2-7 and V is TRBV25-1; D is perhaps TRBD2 (5 bases). Material for sequencing was CD8+ T cells from PBMCs. This receptor was identified in a human donor with multiple sclerosis. CDR3 residues: CASSYSAPGEQYF. The CDR3 bases are TGTGCCAGCAGTTACTCTGCCCCGGGAGAGCAGTACTTC.